Listed below are T cell receptor beta chains from one sample, sequenced in a study of blood T cell repertoires in COVID-19. Assay: immunoSEQ multiplex PCR; the TCRdb copy retains only in-frame clones and omits some. This sample has a few hundred thousand clones, with nearly 90% found just once. Material: PBMCs or T cells enriched from blood (not recorded which). The source of these receptors is a woman between 25 and 40 years old who had recovered from COVID-19. The CDR3 runs from the conserved cysteine through the conserved F or W. The order of the fields is J gene, clone size, V gene, D gene, CDR3 DNA, CDR3 protein. A D gene is named only where the DNA matches it firmly. A row's size may be missing; if present it is once, few, many or a size class.

TRBJ2-1 many TRBV7-6 . TGTGCCAGCAGCCCCCCGCGGTCGCAGAATGAGCAGTTCTTC CASSPPRSQNEQFF
TRBJ1-1 . TRBV13 . TGTGCCAGCAGCCCAAGGGGGGAGGGGACTGAAGCTTTCTTT CASSPRGEGTEAFF
TRBJ2-5 . TRBV5-1 TRBD1 TGCGCCAGCATCGGACAGGGTCAGGAGACCCAGTACTTC CASIGQGQETQYF
TRBJ2-6 . TRBV5-1 TRBD1 TGCGCCAGCAGCCCTGGGACAGGGGGGGGTTTTGGGGCCAACGTCCTGACTTTC CASSPGTGGGFGANVLTF
TRBJ2-1 . TRBV4-2 . TGTGCCAGCAGCCAAGAAGGAGCGGCTAGCAGATACAATGAGCAGTTCTTC CASSQEGAASRYNEQFF
TRBJ2-7 once TRBV3-1/TRBV3-2 . TGTGCCAGCAGCCTCCTAGGAAACTCCTACGAGCAGTACTTC CASSLLGNSYEQYF
TRBJ2-4 . TRBV3-1/TRBV3-2 TRBD1 TGTGCCAGCAGCCAAGATAACAGGGGGCGGGACATTCAGTACTTC CASSQDNRGRDIQYF
TRBJ2-2 . TRBV19 TRBD1 TGTGCCAGTAGTATGCCAGGTCAGGGGACAGTATTCCCCGGGGAGCTGTTTTTT CASSMPGQGTVFPGELFF
TRBJ1-3 . TRBV4-1 TRBD1 TGCGCCAGCAGCCACAACAACCGGACAGGGGCTGGAAACACCATATATTTT CASSHNNRTGAGNTIYF
TRBJ2-1 . TRBV15 TRBD2 TGTGCCACCAGCAGTGAAGGACTAGCGGACGACAATGAGCAGTTCTTC CATSSEGLADDNEQFF
TRBJ1-3 . TRBV7-2 . TGTGCCAGCAGCTTTTCGGGATTGTCTGGAAACACCATATATTTT CASSFSGLSGNTIYF
TRBJ2-5 . TRBV7-9 . TGTGCCAGCAGCTTGGACTTGGCCCAGTACTTC CASSLDLAQYF
TRBJ1-1 . TRBV7-8 . TGTGCCAGCAAGACTCTGACTCTTCCTGAAGCTTTCTTT CASKTLTLPEAFF